The 27 T cell receptor beta chains presented below share a single source sample, sequenced in a study of OX40 agonist ivuxolimab in advanced cancers. Library method: the immunoSEQ multiplex PCR assay. Imported from immuneACCESS, the table was reduced by TCRdb to in-frame sequences with V and J called. These copies leave out some clones; in studies compared against another copy, an unresolved V gene accounts for under half, and the cause of the remainder is not known. The sample profile shows about 22,000 clones; about 86% of them were found once. The ten most abundant clones make up over 25% of the sample. Material: CD4+ or CD8+ T cells sorted from blood, obtained in a trial of the OX40 agonist ivuxolimab. The receptors shown here come from an adult with an advanced solid tumor such as melanoma, head and neck, liver or kidney cancer.

This clone was observed a few times. CDR3 amino acids: CSVEKGRTPNYGYTF. Here the CDR3 DNA reads TGCAGCGTTGAAAAGGGCCGGACACCTAACTATGGCTACACCTTC. The V and J genes are TRBV29-1 and TRBJ1-2; maybe TRBD1 (5 bases). The germline V gene encodes CDR1 SQVTM and CDR2 ANQGSEA. Trimming took 2 bases from V and 0 from J, leaving 13 bases between them. CDR3 length: 15 residues.

Written as DNA, the CDR3 is TGTGCCAGCAGTGATTACAGGGGTTTTACACCCCTCCACTTT. Translation: CASSDYRGFTPLHF. This chain joins TRBV6-1 and TRBJ1-6; 7 bases fit TRBD1. The trim removed 3 bases at V and 11 bases at J, leaving 7 bases unmatched. CDR3 length equals 14 residues. From germline, CDR1 is MNHNS and CDR2 SASEGT.

A few counts support this clone. V gene TRBV4-1 combines with J gene TRBJ1-6; tentative D call: TRBD1 (6 bases). The CDR3 covers 17 residues. The germline CDR1 and CDR2 sequences are MGHRA and YSYEKL. V gave up 2 bases and J gave up 1 base, with 12 bases separating them. The CDR3 loop reads CASSQKGQGSYNSPLHF. CDR3 DNA sequence: TGCGCCAGCAGCCAAAAGGGGCAGGGGTCCTATAATTCACCCCTCCACTTT.

The rearrangement joins TRBV27 to TRBJ2-7, with D perhaps matching TRBD1 or TRBD2 (5 bases each). This CDR3 is 13 amino acids long. Germline CDR1 reads MNHEY; CDR2 reads SMNVEV (reference sequence). Trimming stripped 5 bases from V and 7 bases from J, with 15 bases between. CDR3: CASSPGWGSEQYF. DNA of the CDR3: TGTGCCAGCAGTCCAGGGTGGGGGTCTGAGCAGTACTTC.

V and J are TRBV5-6 and TRBJ2-2; a weak D match, TRBD2 (6 bases). Germline-derived CDR1 and CDR2 are SGHDT and YYEEEE. Trimming took 7 bases from V and 3 from J, leaving 10 bases between them. The CDR3 totals 13 residues. In nucleotides, the CDR3 is TGTGCCAGCGGCGGGGACTACACCGGGGAGCTGTTTTTT. It yields the protein CASGGDYTGELFF.

A note on this clone: At one end, the junction sequence differs from germline, possibly due to a read error. This sequence joins TRBV19 and TRBJ2-2; possible D gene TRBD2, 6 bases. This CDR3 contains 14 residues. CDR1 and CDR2 (germline): LNHDA, SQIVND (reference sequence). The CDR3 bases are TGTGCCTGTAGACCGGGAGCCGGAGCCGGGGAGCTGTTTTTT. Protein product: CACRPGAGAGELFF. The whole variable domain, filled in from reference TRBV19 and TRBJ2-2, reads DGGITQSPKYLFRKEGQNVTLSCEQNLNHDAMYWYRQDPGQGLRLIYYSQIVNDFQKGDIAEGYSVSREKKESFPLTVTSAQKNPTAFYLCACRPGAGAGELFFGEGSRLTVL.

The rearrangement joins TRBV27 to TRBJ2-7, with a possible D match to TRBD2 (6 bases). Germline V gene sequence: CDR1 MNHEY, CDR2 SMNVEV (reference sequence). CDR3 length: 14 residues. V was clipped by 5 bases and J by 6 bases, with 17 bases between them. This chain's CDR3 is CASSGGLGLGEQYF. CDR3 DNA: TGTGCCAGCAGTGGGGGATTGGGACTCGGCGAGCAGTACTTC.

The CDR3 DNA follows: TGTGCCAGCAGTTTCGGAACTCGGGGGGGGTCCTACGAGCAGTACTTC. It translates to CASSFGTRGGSYEQYF. The gene calls are TRBV28 and TRBJ2-7; 8 bases match TRBD2. Germline V gene sequence: CDR1 MDHEN, CDR2 SYDVKM. With 3 bases clipped from V and 1 base from J, the junction kept 8 bases outside the gene matches. This CDR3 is 16 amino acids long.

The chain uses TRBV6-5 and TRBJ2-1; 7 bases are a match to TRBD2. The CDR3 consists of 14 residues. Germline CDR1 is MNHEY and CDR2 is SVGAGI. V shed 6 bases and J 4 bases; nucleotides not matched to a gene: 6. For the CDR3, the DNA is TGTGCCAGCAGCAACCACGGGGGGTACAATGAGCAGTTCTTC. This encodes CASSNHGGYNEQFF.

The V call is TRBV15, the J call TRBJ1-2; 9 nucleotides align to TRBD1. After removal of 4 bases from V and 5 bases from J, the junction contained 5 bases not matched to a gene. The CDR3 consists of 14 residues. Per germline, CDR1 LNHNV and CDR2 YYDKDF (reference sequence). CDR3 sequence (DNA): TGTGCCACCAGCACCGGGACAGGGTCATATGGCTACACCTTC. Residues: CATSTGTGSYGYTF.

The V and J genes are TRBV10-3 and TRBJ2-2, with 8 bases aligning to TRBD2. This CDR3 is built from 15 residues. Unmatched junction bases numbered 10, after V lost 8 bases and J lost 5 bases. Germline-derived CDR1 and CDR2 are ENHRY and SYGVKD. Written as DNA, the CDR3 is TGTGCCATCCCCGACGGGACTAGGACGACCGGGGAGCTGTTTTTT. Protein sequence: CAIPDGTRTTGELFF.

This clone was seen a single time. The V gene is TRBV5-6, the J gene TRBJ2-2; a weak D match, TRBD2 (6 bases). The CDR3 runs 16 residues. V lost 2 bases and J 7 bases, leaving 18 bases between the germline ends. Looked up from germline, CDR1 is SGHDT and CDR2 is YYEEEE. In DNA form, the CDR3 reads TGTGCCAGCAGCTTTGAACTAGCTCTACTGGGCGGGGAGCTGTTTTTT. It translates to CASSFELALLGGELFF.

This chain connects TRBV5-1 to TRBJ1-1, with D uncertain. The CDR3 spans 15 residues. The V and J ends lost 4 bases and 0 bases respectively, with 13 bases between them. CDR1 is SGHRS, CDR2 YFSETQ, per germline. The CDR3, as DNA: TGCGCCAGCAGCGAGGACGGGGATCTGAACACTGAAGCTTTCTTT. Its translation is CASSEDGDLNTEAFF.

This clone was detected a few times. This CDR3 reads CASSPRGTEAFF. The CDR3, as DNA: TGTGCCAGCAGTCCCAGGGGAACTGAAGCTTTCTTT. This sequence joins TRBV2 and TRBJ1-1; TRBD1 might be the D (6 bases). Germline loops: CDR1 SNHLY, CDR2 FYNNEI. The V and J ends lost 5 bases and 5 bases respectively, with 9 bases between them. The CDR3 runs 12 residues. The full variable domain, with the rest looked up from reference TRBV2 and TRBJ1-1, is EPEVTQTPSHQVTQMGQEVILRCVPISNHLYFYWYRQILGQKVEFLVSFYNNEISEKSEIFDDQFSVERPDGSNFTLKIRSTKLEDSAMYFCASSPRGTEAFFGQGTRLTVV.

This clone came up a few times. The rearrangement links TRBV11-2 to TRBJ2-1; 11 bases map to TRBD1. V shed 5 bases and J 8 bases; nucleotides not matched to a gene: 8. This CDR3 is built from 15 residues. CDR1 and CDR2 from the germline V gene are SGHAT and FQNNGV. The chain's CDR3 is CASSVRDRGLDEQFF. CDR3 DNA sequence: TGTGCCAGCAGCGTCCGGGACAGGGGGTTGGATGAGCAGTTCTTC.

The rearrangement joins TRBV6-4 to TRBJ1-2, with 9 nucleotides matching TRBD1. The CDR3 runs to 15 residues. The V and J ends lost 6 bases and 3 bases, in that order; junction bases with no gene match: 8. The germline gives CDR1 MRHNA, CDR2 SNTAGT. The CDR3 DNA reads as TGTGCCAGCAGCCCTAATGGACAGGGGTACTATGGCTACACCTTC. It encodes CASSPNGQGYYGYTF.

The chain links TRBV11-2 to TRBJ1-1, with D possibly being TRBD1 (6 bases). Germline-derived CDR1 and CDR2 are SGHAT and FQNNGV. The CDR3 sequence is 17 residues long. Trimming cost V 6 bases and J 0 bases, with 20 bases left between them. CDR3 amino acids: CASRPWGGRELNTEAFF. The CDR3 DNA reads as TGTGCCAGCAGACCTTGGGGGGGGCGGGAATTGAACACTGAAGCTTTCTTT.

The rearrangement links TRBV2 to TRBJ2-6, with D possibly being TRBD2 (5 bases). Looked up from germline, CDR1 is SNHLY and CDR2 is FYNNEI. V dropped 3 bases and J dropped 1 base, with 7 bases sitting between them. This CDR3 region has 15 residues. The CDR3 sequence is CASSDGESGANVLTF. In DNA form, the CDR3 reads TGTGCCAGCAGTGACGGGGAGTCTGGGGCCAACGTCCTGACTTTC.

The CDR3 bases are TGCGCCAGCAGTCAATCCGGGTACGAGCAGTACTTC. Its protein product is CASSQSGYEQYF. This chain connects TRBV23-1 to TRBJ2-7; D not resolved. TRBV23-1 is known as an ORF, though its function is uncertain. The CDR3 spans 12 residues. Trimming removed 0 bases at V and 4 bases at J, with 4 bases between.

This rearrangement joins TRBV15 to TRBJ1-2; unclear D gene. The CDR3 extends over 14 amino acids. With 4 bases removed from V and 1 base from J, the gap between germline ends came to 10 bases. Germline V gene lookup returns CDR1 LNHNV and CDR2 YYDKDF (reference sequence). The CDR3 is CATSTIGFNYGYTF. In DNA form, the CDR3 reads TGTGCCACCAGCACAATTGGATTTAACTATGGCTACACCTTC.

The chain carries TRBV6-1 and TRBJ2-3; 9 positions match TRBD2. Germline V gene sequence: CDR1 MNHNS, CDR2 SASEGT. V was clipped by 6 bases and J by 4 bases; unmatched bases: 8. The length of the CDR3 is 15 residues. CDR3 protein: CASSESAGGPDTQYF. CDR3 nucleotides: TGTGCCAGCAGCGAATCAGCGGGAGGACCAGATACGCAGTATTTT.

This chain connects TRBV29-1 to TRBJ1-2; 8 bases are a match to TRBD1. The trim removed 6 bases at V and 7 bases at J, leaving 10 bases unmatched. This CDR3 has 13 residues. The germline V gene encodes CDR1 SQVTM and CDR2 ANQGSEA. CDR3 sequence (DNA): TGCAGCGTAAGCCGGACAGGGCACGGTGGCTACACCTTC. It encodes CSVSRTGHGGYTF.

The J gene is TRBJ1-1, the V gene TRBV7-6; D call uncertain. Germline V lookup: CDR1 SGHVS, CDR2 FNYEAQ. The V end lost 5 bases, the J end lost 11 bases, and 21 bases lay between the germline ends. This CDR3 has 14 residues. As DNA, the CDR3 is TGTGCCAGCAGCGCCTCCGAAGGGTCAGACCCGGCTTTCTTT. Its protein product is CASSASEGSDPAFF.

The chain recombines TRBV7-6 with TRBJ2-5, with 12 bases that match TRBD1. V trimming: 3 bases; J trimming: 1 base; junction bases outside the gene matches: 12. This CDR3 contains 19 residues. Germline CDR1 is SGHVS and CDR2 is FNYEAQ. The CDR3 coding sequence is TGTGCCAGCAGCTTTACCGGGACAGGGGGCAGAGGTGGCCAAGAGACCCAGTACTTC. Protein: CASSFTGTGGRGGQETQYF.

The rearrangement links TRBV6-4 to TRBJ2-3, with D uncertain. The germline V gene has CDR1 MRHNA and CDR2 SNTAGT. CDR3 length: 14 amino acids. The V end was cut by 0 bases, the J end by 0 bases, with 4 bases between. Here the CDR3 DNA reads TGTGCCAGCAGTGACTCTCCGAGCACAGATACGCAGTATTTT. Its protein product is CASSDSPSTDTQYF.

The chain uses TRBV18 and TRBJ2-7; D could derive from TRBD1 or TRBD2 (5 bases each). Trimming left V 5 bases short and J 3 bases short, with 11 bases between. The CDR3 is 13 amino acids. Germline V gene data show CDR1 as KGHSH and CDR2 as LQKENI. CDR3: CASSSGPNYEQYF. The CDR3 DNA follows: TGTGCCAGCTCATCGGGACCGAACTACGAGCAGTACTTC.

The genes are TRBV2 and TRBJ2-3; maybe TRBD1 (5 bases). Trimming took 4 bases from V and 0 from J, leaving 8 bases between them. CDR1 and CDR2 from the germline V gene are SNHLY and FYNNEI. CDR3 length: 14 residues. The CDR3 bases are TGTGCCAGCAGTGTCGGACATAGCACAGATACGCAGTATTTT. This gives the protein CASSVGHSTDTQYF. The variable domain in full, with the rest retrieved from reference TRBV2 and TRBJ2-3, is EPEVTQTPSHQVTQMGQEVILRCVPISNHLYFYWYRQILGQKVEFLVSFYNNEISEKSEIFDDQFSVERPDGSNFTLKIRSTKLEDSAMYFCASSVGHSTDTQYFGPGTRLTVL.